One TCR beta chain is described in this entry. Some clones are missing from TCRdb's copy, which holds only in-frame ones; the method was immunoSEQ multiplex PCR. The sample gives under 200,000 clones, under 96% of which show up once; 1% is in the top ten. The CDR3 covers 14 residues. Trimming cost V 0 bases and J 1 base, with 7 bases left between them. Germline V lookup: CDR1 SGHRS, CDR2 YFSETQ. This record comes from a study of control samples from healthy donors and cancer patients. Sequenced: blood. The source of this sequence is a woman aged 25-40 years in good health. J is TRBJ2-5 and V is TRBV5-1; D is perhaps TRBD1 (5 bases). Here the CDR3 reads CASSLGGVQETQYF. Written as DNA, the CDR3 is TGCGCCAGCAGCTTGGGGGGCGTCCAAGAGACCCAGTACTTC.